A selection of T cell receptor beta chains follows, all from one sample in a study of cytomegalovirus exposure and HLA in healthy donors. Assay used: immunoSEQ multiplex PCR; TCRdb lists only in-frame clones, some missing. The sample carries 220,000 or so clones, around 75% recorded once. Sequencing input: PBMCs. These receptors were collected from a woman in her twenties or thirties in good health and CMV-seronegative. Each CDR3 is given with its conserved first and last residue. The order of the fields is clone size, D gene, J gene, V gene, CDR3 protein, CDR3 DNA. The D gene is left open where the match is weak. For some rows the clone size is stated as once, few or many, or as a class when expanded; others skip it.

- | - | TRBJ2-1 | TRBV7-9 | CVSSATMGIARTDEQFF | TGTGTCAGCAGCGCTACTATGGGGATAGCGAGAACAGATGAGCAGTTCTTC
- | - | TRBJ1-1 | TRBV11-1 | CASSFSVGAENTEAFF | TGTGCCAGCAGCTTTTCGGTAGGGGCTGAGAACACTGAAGCTTTCTTT
- | - | TRBJ2-3 | TRBV30 | CAFGESTDTQYF | TGTGCCTTTGGGGAGAGCACAGATACGCAGTATTTT
few | TRBD2 | TRBJ2-5 | TRBV7-8 | CASSSGLAGGPEGETQYF | TGTGCCAGCAGCTCTGGACTAGCGGGGGGGCCTGAGGGTGAGACCCAGTACTTC
- | TRBD2 | TRBJ2-1 | TRBV10-3 | CAISEPRLGAGYVDEQFF | TGTGCCATCAGTGAGCCCCGGTTGGGAGCGGGATATGTCGATGAGCAGTTCTTC
- | - | TRBJ2-1 | TRBV2 | CASSAQSYEQFF | TGTGCCAGCAGTGCCCAGTCGTATGAGCAGTTCTTC
- | - | TRBJ1-1 | TRBV30 | CAWSLGQNTEAFF | TGTGCCTGGAGTCTGGGCCAGAACACTGAAGCTTTCTTT
- | TRBD2 | TRBJ2-7 | TRBV29-1 | CSASAGGAGNEQYF | TGCAGCGCCTCAGCGGGGGGCGCGGGTAACGAGCAGTACTTC
once | - | TRBJ1-1 | TRBV7-9 | CASSLSGGFSEAFF | TGTGCCAGCAGCCTGTCGGGGGGCTTCTCTGAAGCTTTCTTT
- | - | TRBJ1-6 | TRBV6-5 | CASRGGSYNSPLHF | TGTGCCAGCAGAGGGGGCTCCTATAATTCACCCCTCCACTTT
- | - | TRBJ2-7 | TRBV5-6 | CASSFGGNYEQYF | TGTGCCAGCAGCTTTGGGGGGAACTACGAGCAGTACTTC
- | TRBD2 | TRBJ2-1 | TRBV4-1 | CASSQGFYPGLAGSSYNEQFF | TGCGCCAGCAGCCAAGGGTTTTATCCGGGACTAGCGGGGAGCTCCTACAATGAGCAGTTCTTC
- | TRBD1 | TRBJ1-5 | TRBV5-8 | CASNPFGQGANYQPQHF | TGTGCCAGCAACCCCTTTGGACAGGGGGCTAATTATCAGCCCCAGCATTTT
once | TRBD1 | TRBJ1-5 | TRBV18 | CASSPGTGGNQPQHF | TGTGCCAGCTCACCAGGGACAGGGGGCAATCAGCCCCAGCATTTT
- | TRBD2 | TRBJ2-7 | TRBV4-2 | CASSLSGRSYEQYF | TGTGCCAGCAGCCTTAGCGGGCGGTCCTACGAGCAGTACTTC
few | - | TRBJ1-1 | TRBV12-5 | CASGQVTEAFF | TGTGCTAGTGGTCAGGTCACTGAAGCTTTCTTT
- | - | TRBJ1-3 | TRBV6-5 | CASSAPGGNTIYF | TGTGCCAGCAGCGCCCCGGGGGGAAACACCATATATTTT
- | - | TRBJ1-2 | TRBV2 | CAIPVRSRNHTGYTF | TGTGCCATCCCAGTCCGATCTCGAAACCACACGGGCTACACCTTC
- | - | TRBJ2-5 | TRBV2 | CASSQYGETQYF | TGTGCCAGCAGTCAATACGGAGAGACCCAGTACTTC
- | TRBD1 | TRBJ2-7 | TRBV7-8 | CASSPGQGRTTEQYF | TGTGCCAGCAGCCCTGGACAGGGACGTACTACCGAGCAGTACTTC
- | - | TRBJ2-1 | TRBV20-1 | CSAQLASEQFF | TGCAGTGCGCAACTAGCCTCTGAGCAGTTCTTC
- | TRBD1 | TRBJ1-2 | TRBV6-1 | CASRQGQGANYGYTF | TGTGCCAGCAGGCAGGGACAGGGGGCTAACTATGGCTACACCTTC
many | - | TRBJ1-1 | TRBV5-1 | CASSSKPDSMNTEAFF | TGCGCCAGCAGCTCGAAACCGGACAGCATGAACACTGAAGCTTTCTTT
- | TRBD1 | TRBJ1-2 | TRBV5-1 | CASSLNYQGAAYGYTF | TGCGCCAGCAGCTTGAACTACCAGGGGGCAGCGTATGGCTACACCTTC
- | - | TRBJ2-3 | TRBV7-9 | CASSPGQSVTDTQYF | TGTGCCAGCAGTCCCGGACAGAGCGTCACAGATACGCAGTATTTT
- | - | TRBJ1-2 | TRBV19 | CASSPQSPRGYTF | TGTGCCAGTAGTCCCCAAAGCCCTAGGGGCTACACCTTC
- | TRBD2 | TRBJ2-3 | TRBV7-9 | CSSSSLGTSGREPLSTQYF | TGTTCCAGCAGCTCCCTAGGGACTAGCGGGAGGGAGCCTTTGAGTACGCAGTATTTT
- | - | TRBJ1-1 | TRBV7-9 | CASSRMGGAKWNTEAFF | TGTGCCAGCAGTCGAATGGGGGGGGCAAAGTGGAACACTGAAGCTTTCTTT
- | - | TRBJ1-3 | TRBV30 | CAGGLLSGNAIYF | TGTGCCGGGGGCCTACTCTCTGGAAACGCCATATATTTT
- | - | TRBJ2-1 | TRBV27 | CASSSPLRQARNEQFF | TGTGCCAGCAGTTCACCCCTCCGACAGGCCAGAAATGAGCAGTTCTTC
- | - | TRBJ1-2 | TRBV2 | CASTGHLANYGYTF | TGTGCCAGCACCGGACACCTAGCTAACTATGGCTACACCTTC
- | TRBD2 | TRBJ2-7 | TRBV7-6 | CASSPFLTSGGPEQYF | TGTGCCAGCAGCCCATTCCTTACTAGCGGGGGCCCCGAGCAGTACTTC
- | TRBD2 | TRBJ2-1 | TRBV7-6 | CASSRSGGLPYNEQFF | TGTGCCAGCAGCCGTAGCGGGGGCCTTCCCTACAATGAGCAGTTCTTC
- | - | TRBJ1-4 | TRBV5-6 | CASSLDVGRGKLFF | TGTGCCAGCAGCTTGGATGTGGGTAGAGGAAAACTGTTTTTT
few | - | TRBJ1-4 | TRBV19 | CASKRTELDEKLFF | TGTGCCAGTAAAAGAACAGAATTGGATGAAAAACTGTTTTTT
few | TRBD1 | TRBJ1-1 | TRBV4-1 | CASSPDRSIKGTEAFF | TGCGCCAGCAGCCCGGACAGGTCTATCAAAGGGACTGAAGCTTTCTTT
- | TRBD2 | TRBJ2-1 | TRBV6-6 | CASSTSGSSYNEQFF | TGTGCCAGCAGCACTAGCGGGAGCTCCTACAATGAGCAGTTCTTC
few | TRBD1 | TRBJ1-2 | TRBV5-5 | CASSSGQGAFSYTF | TGTGCCAGCAGCTCCGGACAGGGGGCATTTAGCTACACCTTC
- | TRBD1 | TRBJ2-1 | TRBV5-1 | CASSLGQGAREQFF | TGCGCCAGCAGCTTAGGACAGGGGGCGCGGGAGCAGTTCTTC
once | - | TRBJ2-5 | TRBV6-6 | CASSYSLGQETQYF | TGTGCCAGCAGTTACTCGCTAGGCCAAGAGACCCAGTACTTC
- | - | TRBJ2-7 | TRBV13 | CASRPRDTTYEQYF | TGTGCCAGCAGACCACGGGACACCACCTACGAGCAGTACTTC
few | TRBD1 | TRBJ1-4 | TRBV5-8 | CASSSDRAGEKLFF | TGTGCCAGCAGCTCGGACAGGGCCGGTGAAAAACTGTTTTTT
- | - | TRBJ1-2 | TRBV25-1 | CASSGRGPETLNYGYTF | TGTGCCAGCAGTGGGCGGGGACCAGAGACCCTTAACTATGGCTACACCTTC
- | - | TRBJ2-2 | TRBV7-3 | CASSYIQGGTGELFF | TGTGCCAGCAGTTATATTCAGGGGGGCACCGGGGAGCTGTTTTTT
- | - | TRBJ1-4 | TRBV4-1 | CASSQVSTYPRELFF | TGCGCCAGCAGCCAAGTCTCAACCTATCCTCGAGAACTGTTTTTT
- | TRBD1 | TRBJ1-5 | TRBV30 | CAWTGGVGQPQHF | TGTGCCTGGACAGGGGGCGTGGGTCAGCCCCAGCATTTT
- | - | TRBJ2-7 | TRBV30 | CAWRPRREPYEQYF | TGCGCCTGGAGGCCCCGCAGGGAACCCTACGAGCAGTACTTC
- | - | TRBJ1-1 | TRBV5-1 | CASSSGGGLNTEAFF | TGCGCCAGCAGCTCGGGTGGCGGGTTGAACACTGAAGCTTTCTTT
- | - | TRBJ1-6 | TRBV2 | CASSGGGLHSPLHF | TGTGCCAGCAGTGGGGGAGGTCTCCATTCACCCCTCCACTTT